This entry features one T cell receptor beta chain sequence. Its antigen remains unknown. The entry originates in a study of cytomegalovirus exposure and HLA in healthy donors. Study-wide findings and caveats: Sequencing artifact likely explains a cluster of highly shared sequence variants. Reports credit the classifier with highly specific, highly sensitive diagnosis of cytomegalovirus status.

In the PCR, 60 Vbeta and 13 Jbeta primers were used. Data came from immunoSEQ multiplex PCR; TCRdb stores just in-frame clones and leaves some out. The top ten hold approximately 1.1% of the sample, which has roughly 190,000 clones, approximately 80% seen once. These donors, healthy bone marrow donors, were studied. The sample was PBMCs. This clonotype originated in a woman in her forties in good health and CMV-seronegative.

The chain's CDR3 is CASSVDASGLYNEQFF. As DNA, the CDR3 is TGTGCCAGCAGCGTAGACGCCAGCGGACTCTACAATGAGCAGTTCTTC. The chain combines TRBV9 with TRBJ2-1; a possible D gene is TRBD2 (5 bases). The ends were cut back, 0 bases at V and 3 bases at J, with 13 bases in the middle. The CDR3 is 16 residues long. In germline, CDR1 is SGDLS, CDR2 YYNGEE.